The clone carrying this T cell receptor beta chain appeared many times. Its target is unknown. Quantitative 5'-RACE with molecular barcodes produced the TCR beta libraries. TCRdb reprocessed the 5' RACE reads with MiXCR, giving one entry per CDR3 protein. The data contain some 840,000 distinct CDR3 sequences, 10% to 15% of them singletons. This sample stems from a study of CD8 T cells in ankylosing spondylitis. Findings of the study overall: Some of the motif variants had earlier been found in reactive arthritis patients' fluid and blood. A TCR beta motif made of fewer than ten highly homologous variants seemed typical of ankylosing spondylitis blood.

Germline CDR1 is PRHDT and CDR2 is FYEKMQ (reference sequence). The V gene end was trimmed by 4 bases and the J gene end by 3 bases; junction bases not matched to a gene: 5. This CDR3 spans 15 amino acids. This clonotype was obtained from a male donor with ankylosing spondylitis. The sequenced material came from blood, either unsorted or a sorted T cell fraction (not recorded which). The rearrangement joins TRBV13 to TRBJ2-1; 8 bases map to TRBD2. CDR3 coding DNA: TGTGCCAGCAGCTCCCGGGGGGGCTTCTACAATGAGCAGTTCTTC. Protein: CASSSRGGFYNEQFF.